These 10 T cell receptor beta chains share one sample of origin, sequenced in a study of chemoradiotherapy in HPV16-positive cancers. The table came from immunoSEQ multiplex PCR; TCRdb's copy has only in-frame clones and leaves some out. The sample lists some 30,000 clones, about four fifths occurring once. This sample comprised blood, obtained from a patient who underwent chemoradiotherapy. Receptors were obtained from a human donor with HPV-associated anogenital cancer.

V is TRBV7-2 and J is TRBJ1-5, with unresolved D. There are 16 residues in the CDR3. Germline-derived CDR1 and CDR2 are SGHTA and FQGNSA. The V end was cut by 2 bases, the J end by 6 bases, with 17 bases between. The CDR3 DNA follows: TGTGCCAGCAGCTTATCCCCGAGGGTGGGCGGTCAGCCCCAGCATTTT. The encoded protein is CASSLSPRVGGQPQHF.

This chain joins TRBV28 and TRBJ1-1, with D perhaps matching TRBD1 (6 bases). Germline V gives CDR1 MDHEN, CDR2 SYDVKM. The CDR3 is made up of 14 amino acids. V was trimmed by 3 bases and J by 4 bases, leaving 12 bases between them. The CDR3 is CASSLVTGLTEAFF. For the CDR3, the DNA is TGTGCCAGCAGTTTGGTTACAGGGCTCACTGAAGCTTTCTTT.

V gene TRBV2 combines with J gene TRBJ1-3; D gene uncertain. Trimming left V 3 bases short and J 4 bases short, with 13 bases between. The CDR3 covers 15 residues. Germline V gene data show CDR1 as SNHLY and CDR2 as FYNNEI. CDR3 loop: CASSESLGAGNTIYF. The CDR3 DNA reads as TGTGCCAGCAGTGAGAGTTTGGGAGCCGGAAACACCATATATTTT.

The CDR3, as DNA: TGTGCCAGCAGAACCCCGCGTCACCCCCTATACTATGGCTACACCTTC. It is translated as CASRTPRHPLYYGYTF. The gene calls are TRBV2 and TRBJ1-2; no clear D gene. Trimming cost V 6 bases and J 3 bases, with 20 bases left between them. Germline V lookup: CDR1 SNHLY, CDR2 FYNNEI. This CDR3 has 16 amino acids.

The CDR3 sequence: CASSLRAGGTDTQYF. DNA for the CDR3: TGCGCCAGCAGCTTGAGGGCGGGGGGCACAGATACGCAGTATTTT. The rearrangement joins TRBV5-1 to TRBJ2-3; 7 bases align to TRBD2. V dropped 1 base and J dropped 1; count of bases not matched to a gene: 3. Germline V gives CDR1 SGHRS, CDR2 YFSETQ. The CDR3 extends over 15 amino acids.

The V gene is TRBV9, the J gene TRBJ2-3, with TRBD2 identical over 11 bases. CDR3 length equals 21 residues. Germline lookup yields CDR1 SGDLS and CDR2 YYNGEE. The trim removed 0 bases at V and 0 bases at J, leaving 15 bases unmatched. The CDR3 sequence is CASSVGGGLAGRAGSTDTQYF. The CDR3 coding sequence is TGTGCCAGCAGCGTAGGAGGAGGACTAGCGGGCCGGGCCGGAAGCACAGATACGCAGTATTTT. Looking up the rest from reference TRBV9 and TRBJ2-3 gives the full variable domain: DSGVTQTPKHLITATGQRVTLRCSPRSGDLSVYWYQQSLDQGLQFLIQYYNGEERAKGNILERFSAQQFPDLHSELNLSSLELGDSALYFCASSVGGGLAGRAGSTDTQYFGPGTRLTVL.

The rearrangement joins TRBV15 to TRBJ2-1, with D perhaps matching TRBD2 (5 bases). Looked up from germline, CDR1 is LNHNV and CDR2 is YYDKDF (reference sequence). Trimming removed 4 bases from V and 4 bases from J, with 11 bases in between. The CDR3 is 14 residues long. CDR3 DNA sequence: TGTGCCACCAGCAAAATGGCGGGTTACAATGAGCAGTTCTTC. Its translation is CATSKMAGYNEQFF.

The genes are TRBV6-1 and TRBJ2-1, with 10 bases that match TRBD1. In germline, CDR1 is MNHNS, CDR2 SASEGT. The CDR3 spans 15 residues. The V gene end was trimmed by 7 bases and the J gene end by 5 bases; junction bases not matched to a gene: 8. The CDR3 region has the DNA TGTGCCAGCACCTCCGGGACAGGGGCGAACAATGAGCAGTTCTTC. Protein sequence: CASTSGTGANNEQFF.

This clone has a single count. The chain couples TRBV10-3 to TRBJ2-2; D call uncertain. The germline gives CDR1 ENHRY, CDR2 SYGVKD. V dropped 2 bases and J dropped 3 bases, with 10 bases sitting between them. The CDR3 sequence is 15 residues long. The CDR3 bases are TGTGCCATCAGTGAGAGAGGTGTCGACACCGGGGAGCTGTTTTTT. Its protein is CAISERGVDTGELFF.

The table lists this clone with a count of one. The chain has TRBV6-6 and TRBJ2-3; 12 nucleotides line up with TRBD2. Looked up from germline, CDR1 is MNHNY and CDR2 is SVGAGI (reference sequence). V lost 9 bases, J lost 2 bases, and 6 bases stayed unmatched. The CDR3 runs 15 residues. The CDR3 DNA sequence: TGTGCCAGTCGACTAGCGGGGGTTATCACAGATACGCAGTATTTT. Its protein is CASRLAGVITDTQYF.